One and the same sample provided the 30 T cell receptor beta chains below, sequenced in a study of neoadjuvant anti-PD-1 for oral cavity cancer. Repertoires were generated with immunoSEQ multiplex PCR, while TCRdb's copy carries only in-frame clones and drops some. In the table there are about 15,000 clones, approximately 60% of which are singletons. This material consisted of PBMCs, taken before nivolumab (anti-PD-1) treatment. These receptors originate from a person aged 35 to 85 with oral cavity squamous cell carcinoma.

As DNA, the CDR3 is TGTGCCAGCAGTCGGCCCCCAGATTCACCCCTCCACTTT. Amino acids: CASSRPPDSPLHF. The rearrangement links TRBV6-5 to TRBJ1-6; D remains unclear. Per germline, CDR1 MNHEY and CDR2 SVGAGI. CDR3 length: 13 amino acids. V gave up 5 bases and J gave up 8 bases, with 10 bases separating them.

DNA for the CDR3: TGTGCCAGTAGTAGCTTCGGGGGCAATCAGCCCCAGCATTTT. Its protein product is CASSSFGGNQPQHF. The genes are TRBV19 and TRBJ1-5; D gene uncertain. The CDR3 extends over 14 amino acids. With 4 bases removed from V and 2 bases from J, the gap between germline ends came to 9 bases. Germline CDR1 is LNHDA and CDR2 is SQIVND (reference sequence).

V gene TRBV6-1 combines with J gene TRBJ2-1; TRBD2 might be the D (7 bases). The CDR3 length is 15 residues. Germline-derived CDR1 and CDR2 are MNHNS and SASEGT. Trimming stripped 2 bases from V and 6 bases from J, with 14 bases between. The CDR3 loop is CASSELGLGGNEQFF. CDR3 DNA sequence: TGTGCCAGCAGTGAATTAGGACTAGGGGGCAATGAGCAGTTCTTC.

A few counts support this clone. The chain couples TRBV19 to TRBJ2-7; no firm D call. Trimming took 5 bases from V and 3 from J, leaving 14 bases between them. Germline CDR1 and CDR2: LNHDA and SQIVND (reference sequence). The CDR3 consists of 14 residues. The CDR3: CASSPRRWDYEQYF. In DNA, the CDR3 is TGTGCCAGTAGTCCTCGTCGGTGGGACTACGAGCAGTACTTC.

J is TRBJ2-5 and V is TRBV10-2; TRBD1 might be the D (5 bases). Trimming took off 0 bases at V and 3 bases at J, with 8 bases between the two ends. The CDR3 contains 14 residues. CDR1 is WSHSY and CDR2 is SAAADI in the germline V gene. The CDR3 region is CASSESFREETQYF. Written as DNA, the CDR3 is TGCGCCAGCAGTGAGTCGTTCAGGGAAGAGACCCAGTACTTC.

V gene TRBV5-1 combines with J gene TRBJ1-5; perhaps TRBD1 as D (5 bases). Germline values: CDR1 SGHRS, CDR2 YFSETQ. V dropped 0 bases and J dropped 5 bases, with 15 bases sitting between them. This CDR3 has 16 amino acids. The CDR3 region is CASSLGGYAQDQPQHF. As DNA, the CDR3 is TGCGCCAGCAGCTTGGGCGGATACGCACAGGATCAGCCCCAGCATTTT.

This chain uses TRBV9 with TRBJ2-3; unclear D gene. There are 13 residues in the CDR3. CDR1 and CDR2 (germline): SGDLS, YYNGEE. V lost 4 bases to trimming and J lost 3 bases, with 9 bases between them. The CDR3 nucleotides are TGTGCCAGCAGCTTTACAACGACAGATACGCAGTATTTT. Translated, it gives CASSFTTTDTQYF.

This chain links TRBV30 with TRBJ2-2; no firm D call. Germline V gene data show CDR1 as GTSNPN and CDR2 as SVGIG (reference sequence). Deletions cut 3 bases from V and 0 bases from J, with 8 bases between. The CDR3 is made up of 14 amino acids. The chain's CDR3 is CAWRQFSNTGELFF. The CDR3 coding sequence is TGTGCCTGGAGACAATTTTCGAACACCGGGGAGCTGTTTTTT.

V and J are TRBV6-5 and TRBJ2-3; D call uncertain. Trimming removed 0 bases from V and 10 bases from J, with 5 bases in between. The CDR3 runs to 11 residues. Per the germline V gene, CDR1 is MNHEY and CDR2 is SVGAGI. In nucleotides, the CDR3 is TGTGCCAGCAGTTACTCTGGGTCGCAGTATTTT. The encoded protein is CASSYSGSQYF.

V and J are TRBV28 and TRBJ2-3, with 8 bases that match TRBD2. Trimming took 6 bases from V and 3 from J; bases not matched to a gene: 8. The CDR3 extends over 15 amino acids. In germline, CDR1 is MDHEN, CDR2 SYDVKM. Here the CDR3 DNA reads TGTGCCAGCAGGACGTTTAGCGGGGCGACAGATACGCAGTATTTT. It specifies CASRTFSGATDTQYF.

This clone came up a few times. The V gene is TRBV6-1, the J gene TRBJ2-1, with TRBD1 identical over 8 bases. Germline assignment: CDR1 MNHNS and CDR2 SASEGT. The V gene end was trimmed by 6 bases and the J gene end by 7 bases; junction bases not matched to a gene: 8. CDR3 length equals 14 residues. This CDR3 reads CASSWDRKFNEQFF. CDR3 nucleotides: TGTGCCAGCAGCTGGGACAGGAAGTTTAATGAGCAGTTCTTC.

This clone was found once. This rearrangement joins TRBV10-3 to TRBJ2-7; 7 nucleotides line up with TRBD1. There are 15 residues in the CDR3. Germline V gene sequence: CDR1 ENHRY, CDR2 SYGVKD. Unmatched junction bases numbered 13, after V lost 4 bases and J lost 7 bases. The CDR3 DNA is TGTGCCATCAGTGGAGCAAGGGGGCTGGCGAGTGAGCAGTACTTC. Amino acid sequence: CAISGARGLASEQYF.

Here the CDR3 DNA reads TGCGCCAGCAGCCCTCCTTACGGGGGGAATGAGCAGTTCTTC. Translated, it gives CASSPPYGGNEQFF. The V and J genes are TRBV5-1 and TRBJ2-1, with 7 bases matching TRBD2. V trimming: 4 bases; J trimming: 7 bases; junction bases outside the gene matches: 8. The CDR3 covers 14 residues. Per germline, CDR1 SGHRS and CDR2 YFSETQ.

J is TRBJ2-5 and V is TRBV15; TRBD1 matches 8 bases. CDR3 length equals 15 residues. CDR1 and CDR2 from the germline V gene are LNHNV and YYDKDF (reference sequence). With V trimmed by 0 bases and J by 3 bases, 3 bases remained unmatched. The CDR3 loop is CATSRETGEKETQYF. Here the CDR3 DNA reads TGTGCCACCAGCAGAGAGACAGGGGAAAAAGAGACCCAGTACTTC. Variable domain in full (rest from reference TRBV15 and TRBJ2-5): DAMVIQNPRYQVTQFGKPVTLSCSQTLNHNVMYWYQQKSSQAPKLLFHYYDKDFNNEADTPDNFQSRRPNTSFCFLDIRSPGLGDTAMYLCATSRETGEKETQYFGPGTRLLVL.

Only a few counts were recorded for this clone. This chain connects TRBV7-2 to TRBJ1-1; D is unresolved. Trimming shortened V by 2 bases and J by 0 bases, and 7 bases separated the two germline ends. Germline V CDR1 and CDR2: SGHTA, FQGNSA. The CDR3 loop spans 14 amino acids. This CDR3 is CASSLIGVNTEAFF. CDR3 nucleotides: TGTGCCAGCAGCTTAATCGGCGTGAACACTGAAGCTTTCTTT.

This clone was observed a few times. The rearrangement joins TRBV19 to TRBJ1-2, with TRBD1 identical over 8 bases. Germline V lookup: CDR1 LNHDA, CDR2 SQIVND (reference sequence). This CDR3 region has 15 residues. With V trimmed by 1 base and J by 8 bases, 9 bases remained unmatched. CDR3 sequence (DNA): TGTGCCAGTAGTATAGGAGGACAGGGTGGAAGAGGCTACACCTTC. Residues: CASSIGGQGGRGYTF.

This clone showed up just a few times. V usage is TRBV5-6 and J usage is TRBJ2-1; weak D call: TRBD1 (5 bases). The CDR3 is 11 residues long. The V and J ends lost 4 bases and 9 bases respectively, with 8 bases between them. Per germline, CDR1 SGHDT and CDR2 YYEEEE. DNA for the CDR3: TGTGCCAGCAGCGCAGGGTCTGAGCAGTTCTTC. As protein: CASSAGSEQFF.

This clone was recorded only once. Written as DNA, the CDR3 is TGTGCCAGCAGCTTTACAGGGGCCGACTATGGCTACACCTTC. Translating gives CASSFTGADYGYTF. The chain employs TRBV7-8 and TRBJ1-2; 7 bases agree with TRBD1. CDR1 SGHVS and CDR2 FQNEAQ come from the germline V gene. The CDR3 is 14 residues long. V lost 3 bases to trimming and J lost 3 bases; unmatched junction nucleotides: 4.

The chain combines TRBV5-6 with TRBJ2-1; 9 nucleotides agree with TRBD2. Germline trimming cut 1 base from V and 7 bases from J; bases unmatched to any gene: 9. The CDR3 runs to 16 residues. Germline values: CDR1 SGHDT, CDR2 YYEEEE. The CDR3 nucleotides read TGTGCCAGCAGCTTGTCAGCTAGCGGGATAGGGAATGAGCAGTTCTTC. Amino acids: CASSLSASGIGNEQFF.

This clone occurred a few times. The rearrangement joins TRBV6-1 to TRBJ1-1; weak D call: TRBD1 (5 bases). The germline gives CDR1 MNHNS, CDR2 SASEGT. The CDR3 is made up of 13 amino acids. The V gene lost 0 bases and the J gene lost 11 bases, with 13 bases spanning the gap. DNA of the CDR3: TGTGCCAGCAGTGAAGCTACAGGAGTAGACGCTTTCTTT. Translating gives CASSEATGVDAFF.

The CDR3 sequence is CASRNVGTGELFF. CDR3 DNA sequence: TGTGCCAGTAGGAACGTGGGCACCGGGGAGCTGTTTTTT. The chain recombines TRBV19 with TRBJ2-2; D is undetermined. Germline CDR1 reads LNHDA; CDR2 reads SQIVND (reference sequence). The CDR3 is 13 amino acids. The germline V and J ends were trimmed by 6 bases and 4 bases, with 9 bases remaining between them.

The V gene is TRBV4-1, the J gene TRBJ2-1; TRBD2 matches at 8 bases. CDR1 MGHRA and CDR2 YSYEKL come from the germline V gene. The CDR3 contains 16 residues. V was clipped by 1 base and J by 8 bases; unmatched bases: 10. DNA for the CDR3: TGCGCCAGCAGCCAAGCTCGGGAGGGCCTGAGATATGAGCAGTTCTTC. Translating it yields CASSQAREGLRYEQFF.

J is TRBJ2-7 and V is TRBV10-2; D is unclear. V was clipped by 8 bases and J by 4 bases, with 9 bases between them. This CDR3 is built from 11 residues. In germline, CDR1 is WSHSY, CDR2 SAAADI. The DNA for the CDR3 is TGCGCCAGCTCCTCCGGGTACGAGCAGTACTTC. Its protein is CASSSGYEQYF.

J is TRBJ2-2 and V is TRBV4-2; no reliable D call. This CDR3 is 16 amino acids long. The V and J ends lost 0 bases and 6 bases respectively, with 14 bases between them. Germline CDR1 is LGHNA and CDR2 is YNFKEQ. Written as DNA, the CDR3 is TGTGCCAGCAGCCAAGATCAAATTCGACGAGCCGGGGAGCTGTTTTTT. It specifies CASSQDQIRRAGELFF.

This sequence joins TRBV27 and TRBJ2-1, with D perhaps TRBD2 (6 bases). Per germline, CDR1 MNHEY and CDR2 SMNVEV (reference sequence). With 6 bases removed from V and 9 bases from J, the gap between germline ends came to 12 bases. This CDR3 region has 12 residues. CDR3 amino acids: CASSPLGGEQFF. The CDR3 DNA sequence: TGTGCCAGCAGCCCCTTGGGGGGTGAGCAGTTCTTC.

The chain has TRBV5-6 and TRBJ1-3; TRBD1 matches at 7 bases. Germline CDR1 SGHDT, CDR2 YYEEEE. Unmatched junction bases numbered 4, after V lost 4 bases and J lost 3 bases. The CDR3 sequence is 14 residues long. Written as DNA, the CDR3 is TGTGCCAGCAGCGCGGGACAGATTGGAAACACCATATATTTT. This encodes CASSAGQIGNTIYF.

The V and J genes are TRBV10-1 and TRBJ2-1; D is ambiguous. Germline-derived CDR1 and CDR2 are WNHNN and SYGVQD (reference sequence). The CDR3 runs 16 residues. The V and J ends lost 4 bases and 12 bases respectively, with 25 bases between them. The CDR3 nucleotides read TGCGCCAGCAGTGGAACAGCGCCTACTAATTTTCAGGTGCAGTTCTTC. It codes for CASSGTAPTNFQVQFF.

The gene calls are TRBV7-8 and TRBJ2-7, with no clear D. The CDR3 has 11 residues. The V gene lost 3 bases and the J gene lost 3 bases, with 3 bases spanning the gap. CDR1 SGHVS and CDR2 FQNEAQ come from the germline V gene. The CDR3 sequence: CASSLYYEQYF. The CDR3 bases are TGTGCCAGCAGCTTGTACTACGAGCAGTACTTC.

The chain has TRBV30 and TRBJ1-5; no clear D. The V gene lost 4 bases and the J gene lost 7 bases, with 14 bases spanning the gap. CDR1 is GTSNPN and CDR2 is SVGIG in the germline V gene (reference sequence). The CDR3 covers 13 residues. The DNA for the CDR3 is TGTGCCTGGACCACAGAAGGCGGCCAGCCCCAGCATTTT. Its translation: CAWTTEGGQPQHF.

This chain links TRBV10-3 with TRBJ2-3; no reliable D call. CDR1 and CDR2 (germline): ENHRY, SYGVKD. Trimming stripped 4 bases from V and 0 bases from J, with 11 bases between. The CDR3 sequence is 15 residues long. CDR3 coding DNA: TGTGCCATCAGTGTGGCTGGAACTAGCACAGATACGCAGTATTTT. This translates into CAISVAGTSTDTQYF.